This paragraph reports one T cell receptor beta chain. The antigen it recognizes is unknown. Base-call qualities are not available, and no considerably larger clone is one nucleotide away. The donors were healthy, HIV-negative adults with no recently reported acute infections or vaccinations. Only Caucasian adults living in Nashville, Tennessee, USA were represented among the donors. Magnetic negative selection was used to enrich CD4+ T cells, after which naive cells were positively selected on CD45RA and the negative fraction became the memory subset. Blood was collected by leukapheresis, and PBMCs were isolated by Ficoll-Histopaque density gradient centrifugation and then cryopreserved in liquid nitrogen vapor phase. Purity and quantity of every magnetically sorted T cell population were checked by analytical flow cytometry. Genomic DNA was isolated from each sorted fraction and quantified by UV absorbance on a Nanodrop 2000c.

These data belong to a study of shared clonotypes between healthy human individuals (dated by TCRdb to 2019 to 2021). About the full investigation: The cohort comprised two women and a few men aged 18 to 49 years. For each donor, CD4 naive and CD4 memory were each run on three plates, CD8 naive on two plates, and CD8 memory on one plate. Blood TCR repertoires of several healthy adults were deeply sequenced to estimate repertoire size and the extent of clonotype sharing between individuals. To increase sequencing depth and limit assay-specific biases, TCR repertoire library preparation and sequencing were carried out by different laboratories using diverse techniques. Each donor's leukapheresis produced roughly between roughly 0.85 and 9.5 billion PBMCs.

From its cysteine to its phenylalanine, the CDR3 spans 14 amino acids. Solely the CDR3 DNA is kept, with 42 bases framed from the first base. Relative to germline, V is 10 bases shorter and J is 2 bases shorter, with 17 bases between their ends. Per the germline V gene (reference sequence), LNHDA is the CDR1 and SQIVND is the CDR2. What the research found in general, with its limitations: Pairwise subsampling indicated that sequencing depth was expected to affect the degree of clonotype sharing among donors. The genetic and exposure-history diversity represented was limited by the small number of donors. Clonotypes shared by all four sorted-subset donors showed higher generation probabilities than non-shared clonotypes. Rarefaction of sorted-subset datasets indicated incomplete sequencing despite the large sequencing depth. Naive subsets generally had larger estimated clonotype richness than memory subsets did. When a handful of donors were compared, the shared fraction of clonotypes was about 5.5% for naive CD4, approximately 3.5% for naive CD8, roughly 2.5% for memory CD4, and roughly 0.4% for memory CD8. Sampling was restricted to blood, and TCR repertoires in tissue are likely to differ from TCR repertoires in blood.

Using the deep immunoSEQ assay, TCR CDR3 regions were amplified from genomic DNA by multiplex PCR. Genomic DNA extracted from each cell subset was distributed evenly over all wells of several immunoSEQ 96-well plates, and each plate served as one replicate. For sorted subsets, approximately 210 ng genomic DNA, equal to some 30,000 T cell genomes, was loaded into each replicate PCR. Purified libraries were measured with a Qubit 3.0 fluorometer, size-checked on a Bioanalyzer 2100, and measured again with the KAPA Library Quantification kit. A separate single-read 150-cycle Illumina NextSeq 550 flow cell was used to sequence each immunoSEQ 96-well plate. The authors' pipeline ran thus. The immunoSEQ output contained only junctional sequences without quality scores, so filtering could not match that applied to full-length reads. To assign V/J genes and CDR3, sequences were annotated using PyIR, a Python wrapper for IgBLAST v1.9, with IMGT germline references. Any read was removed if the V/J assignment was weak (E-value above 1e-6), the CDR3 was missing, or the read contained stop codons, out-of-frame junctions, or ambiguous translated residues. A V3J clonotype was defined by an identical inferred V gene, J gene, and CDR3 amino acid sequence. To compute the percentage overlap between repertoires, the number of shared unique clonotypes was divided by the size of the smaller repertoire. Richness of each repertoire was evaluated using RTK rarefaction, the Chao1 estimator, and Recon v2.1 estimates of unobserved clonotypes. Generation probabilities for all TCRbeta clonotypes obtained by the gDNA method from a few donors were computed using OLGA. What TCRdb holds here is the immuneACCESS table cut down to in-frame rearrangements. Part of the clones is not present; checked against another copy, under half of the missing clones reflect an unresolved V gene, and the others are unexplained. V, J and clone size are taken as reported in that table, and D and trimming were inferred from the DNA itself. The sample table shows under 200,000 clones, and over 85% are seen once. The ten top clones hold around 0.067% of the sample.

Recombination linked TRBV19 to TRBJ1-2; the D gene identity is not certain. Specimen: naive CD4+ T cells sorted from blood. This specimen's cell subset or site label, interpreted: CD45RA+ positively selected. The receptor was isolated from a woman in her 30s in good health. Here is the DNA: TGTGCCACCAGGACCCGGCAAGTCAACTATGGCTACACCTTC. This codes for CATRTRQVNYGYTF.